The TCR beta chain under discussion was sequenced for a study of cytomegalovirus exposure and HLA in healthy donors. The study, taken as a whole, reports: Exclusion as indistinguishable affected some V segments, including TRBV6-2 and TRBV6-3.

With 60 Vbeta and 13 Jbeta primers, the PCR was carried out. Sequencing was performed with immunoSEQ multiplex PCR; in TCRdb, only in-frame clones are kept and a portion is missing. The sample lists about 150,000 clones, approximately 79% occurring once. A remark on this clone: Antigen unknown.

The CDR3 has 14 residues. CDR1 is SEHNR and CDR2 is FQNEAQ in the germline V gene (reference sequence). Deletions cut 5 bases from V and 5 bases from J, with 15 bases between. The sequencing sample was made of PBMCs. V and J are TRBV7-9 and TRBJ2-5; D is perhaps TRBD2 (6 bases). The TCR originated in a male donor in good health and CMV-seronegative. The CDR3 DNA reads as TGTGCCAGCAGCCCAAGGGCGGAGGGTGAGACCCAGTACTTC. Amino acid sequence: CASSPRAEGETQYF.